This entry is about one T cell receptor (beta chain). No antigen is known for it. This specimen comes from a study of OX40 agonist ivuxolimab in advanced cancers. About the research overall: Patients assigned to dose escalation were diagnosed with hepatocellular carcinoma, melanoma, renal cell or head and neck cancer.

Germline V gene lookup returns CDR1 SGHVS and CDR2 FNYEAQ. The CDR3 has 16 amino acids. V was clipped by 5 bases and J by 5 bases; unmatched bases: 11. Profiling relied on immunoSEQ multiplex PCR, and the TCRdb table lists in-frame clones only, not all of them. The table shows approximately 84,000 clones, with about 88% occurring only once. Study-level results: Low clonal expansion, among the lowest seen, marked partial responders at 0.1-3.0 mg/kg. Researchers report that CD8+ T cells had, on average, more expanded clones than CD4+.

Sequencing used CD4+ or CD8+ T cells sorted from blood, obtained in a trial of the OX40 agonist ivuxolimab. This sequence joins TRBV7-6 and TRBJ2-2; 7 positions agree with TRBD1. This sequence originates from an adult with an advanced solid tumor such as melanoma, head and neck, liver or kidney cancer. For the CDR3, the DNA is TGTGCCAGCAGCCACCGACAGGGATCGTCTACCGGGGAGCTGTTTTTT. This codes for CASSHRQGSSTGELFF.